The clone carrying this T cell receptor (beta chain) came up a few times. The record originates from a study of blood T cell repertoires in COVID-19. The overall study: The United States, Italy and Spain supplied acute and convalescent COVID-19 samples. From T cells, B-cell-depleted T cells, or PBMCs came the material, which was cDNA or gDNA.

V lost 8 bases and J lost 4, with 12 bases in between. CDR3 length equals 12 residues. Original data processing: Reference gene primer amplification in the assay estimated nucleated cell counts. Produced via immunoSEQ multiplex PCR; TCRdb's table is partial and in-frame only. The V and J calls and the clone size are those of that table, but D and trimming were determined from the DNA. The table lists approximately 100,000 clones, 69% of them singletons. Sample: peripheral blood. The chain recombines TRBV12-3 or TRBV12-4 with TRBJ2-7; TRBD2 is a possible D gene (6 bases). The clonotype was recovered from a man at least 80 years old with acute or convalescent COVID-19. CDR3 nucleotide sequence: TGTGCCAGCGGAGGGATTTCTTACGAGCAGTACTTC. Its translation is CASGGISYEQYF.